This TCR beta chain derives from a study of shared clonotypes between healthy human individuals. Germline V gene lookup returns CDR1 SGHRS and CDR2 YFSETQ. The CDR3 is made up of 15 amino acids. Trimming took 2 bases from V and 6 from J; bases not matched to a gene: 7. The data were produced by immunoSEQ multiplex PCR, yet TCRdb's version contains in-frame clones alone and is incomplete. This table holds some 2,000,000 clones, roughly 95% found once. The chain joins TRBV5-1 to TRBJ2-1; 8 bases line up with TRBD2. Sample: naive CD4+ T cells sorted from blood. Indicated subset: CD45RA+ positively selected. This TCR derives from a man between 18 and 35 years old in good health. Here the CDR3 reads CASSLAGDATNEQFF. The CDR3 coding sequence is TGCGCCAGCAGCTTAGCGGGGGATGCTACCAATGAGCAGTTCTTC.